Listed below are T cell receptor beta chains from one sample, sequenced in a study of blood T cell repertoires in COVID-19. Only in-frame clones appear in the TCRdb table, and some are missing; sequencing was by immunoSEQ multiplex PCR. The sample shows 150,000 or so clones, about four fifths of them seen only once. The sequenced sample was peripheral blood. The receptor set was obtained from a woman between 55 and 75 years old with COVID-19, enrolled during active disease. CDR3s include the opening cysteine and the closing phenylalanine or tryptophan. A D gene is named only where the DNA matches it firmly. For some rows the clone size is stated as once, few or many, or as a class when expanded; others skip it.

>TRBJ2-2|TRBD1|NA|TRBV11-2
TGTGCCAGCAGCTTAGCAGGGGGCATGTCCGGGGAGCTGTTTTTT
CASSLAGGMSGELFF
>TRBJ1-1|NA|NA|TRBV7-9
TGTGCCAGCAGCTTAGATAGCCCAGAAGCTTTCTTT
CASSLDSPEAFF
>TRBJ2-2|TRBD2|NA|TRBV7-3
TGTGCCAGCAGCCCAGTCGGGGGGGCGGTCTCCGGGGAGCTGTTTTTT
CASSPVGGAVSGELFF
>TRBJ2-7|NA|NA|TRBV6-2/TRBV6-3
TGTGCCAGCAGTTACCTGGTCGGAAGCGTCACCTACGAGCAGTACTTC
CASSYLVGSVTYEQYF
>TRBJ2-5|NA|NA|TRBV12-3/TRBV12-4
TGTGCCAGCAGTTTGGGGGGCCAAGAGACCCAGTACTTC
CASSLGGQETQYF
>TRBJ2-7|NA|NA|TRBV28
TGTGCCAGCAGTTTAGGCGGGTCAGCCTACGAGCAGTACTTC
CASSLGGSAYEQYF
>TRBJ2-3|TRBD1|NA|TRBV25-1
TGTGCCAGCAGTGAAGGGGACAGAGGGTATACGCAGTATTTT
CASSEGDRGYTQYF
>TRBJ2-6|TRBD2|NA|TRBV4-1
TGCGCCAGCAGCTCCCGGAGGGCACTAGCGGCCACTGGGGCCAACGTCCTGACTTTC
CASSSRRALAATGANVLTF
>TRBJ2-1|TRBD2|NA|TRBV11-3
TGTGCCAGCAGCTTAATGCTAGCGGGCCACAATGAGCAGTTCTTC
CASSLMLAGHNEQFF
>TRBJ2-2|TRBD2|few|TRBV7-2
TGTGCCAGCAGCTTAGATGGCGGGAGGGCATCCGGGGAGCTGTTTTTT
CASSLDGGRASGELFF
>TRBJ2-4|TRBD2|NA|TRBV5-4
TGTGCCAGCAGCTTGGAACTAGCGGGGGGAGCCAAAAACATTCAGTACTTC
CASSLELAGGAKNIQYF